This T cell receptor beta chain came from a study of blood T cell repertoires in COVID-19. The overall study: COVID-19 samples collected from the United States, Italy and Spain covered acute and convalescent phases. PBMCs, B-cell-depleted T cells, or T cells were the source of the cDNA or gDNA that made up the material.

Recovered participants had two consecutive negative NP/OP PCR tests, healthcare professional clearance, or symptom resolution. The data were produced by immunoSEQ multiplex PCR, yet TCRdb's version contains in-frame clones alone and is incomplete. The sample lists some 270,000 clones, 80% to 90% occurring once. This CDR3 contains 13 residues. CDR1 is MDHEN, CDR2 SYDVKM, per germline. V lost 3 bases to trimming and J lost 1 base, with 6 bases between them. This clonotype originated in a woman in her twenties or thirties who had recovered from COVID-19. The sequencing sample was made of PBMCs or T cells enriched from blood (not recorded which). J is TRBJ1-1 and V is TRBV28, with D unresolved. The CDR3 nucleotides read TGTGCCAGCAGTTTGTACACGAACACTGAAGCTTTCTTT. Translated: CASSLYTNTEAFF. Variable domain in full (rest from reference TRBV28 and TRBJ1-1): DVKVTQSSRYLVKRTGEKVFLECVQDMDHENMFWYRQDPGLGLRLIYFSYDVKMKEKGDIPEGYSVSREKKERFSLILESASTNQTSMYLCASSLYTNTEAFFGQGTRLTVV.